The 26 T cell receptor beta chains presented below share a single source sample, sequenced in a study of shared T cell receptors in the human thymus. Libraries were prepared by immunoSEQ multiplex PCR; TCRdb keeps only in-frame clonotypes and omits some of them. Of 540,000 or so clones in the sample, around 78% were seen once. The sample was also reused in another study, on human thymus T cells.

Input material: thymocytes. These receptors were taken from a boy younger than two with a congenital heart defect.

The chain combines TRBV19 with TRBJ1-2; D is ambiguous. V was clipped by 6 bases and J by 7 bases, with 15 bases between them. Germline V gene lookup returns CDR1 LNHDA and CDR2 SQIVND (reference sequence). The CDR3 totals 13 residues. CDR3 loop: CASRNPWSSGYTF. CDR3 DNA sequence: TGTGCCAGTAGAAATCCCTGGTCGAGTGGCTACACCTTC.

This sequence joins TRBV15 and TRBJ2-7; 7 bases are shared with TRBD1. From germline, CDR1 is LNHNV and CDR2 YYDKDF (reference sequence). The CDR3 loop spans 15 amino acids. Trimming at V came to 4 bases and at J to 0 bases, leaving 6 bases not matched to a gene. CDR3 sequence reads: CATSKGGSLSYEQYF. The CDR3 DNA follows: TGTGCCACCAGCAAAGGGGGCTCGCTCTCCTACGAGCAGTACTTC.

V and J are TRBV29-1 and TRBJ1-2; 8 nucleotides align to TRBD1. Germline CDR1 reads SQVTM; CDR2 reads ANQGSEA. With 7 bases clipped from V and 4 bases from J, the junction kept 8 bases outside the gene matches. The CDR3 extends over 13 amino acids. The CDR3 sequence is CSGGTGQGYGYTF. The CDR3 nucleotides read TGCAGCGGTGGGACAGGTCAGGGCTATGGCTACACCTTC.

The chain links TRBV13 to TRBJ2-7; TRBD2 matches at 8 bases. Trimming took 5 bases from V and 1 from J; bases not matched to a gene: 13. CDR3 length equals 17 residues. Germline CDR1 and CDR2: PRHDT and FYEKMQ (reference sequence). The DNA of the CDR3 is TGTGCCAGCAGCCCGATGCACTCGGGACTAGGTTCCTACGAGCAGTACTTC. It is translated as CASSPMHSGLGSYEQYF.

The chain recombines TRBV10-3 with TRBJ1-2; D perhaps matches TRBD1 (6 bases). Germline lookup yields CDR1 ENHRY and CDR2 SYGVKD. This CDR3 region has 15 residues. V was clipped by 8 bases and J by 6 bases, with 22 bases between them. CDR3 residues: CAIAPERDIGDGYTF. CDR3 bases: TGTGCCATCGCCCCGGAAAGGGACATCGGCGATGGCTACACCTTC.

The chain couples TRBV6-5 to TRBJ2-7; 8 bases line up with TRBD1. From germline, CDR1 is MNHEY and CDR2 SVGAGI. V was clipped by 2 bases and J by 1 base; unmatched bases: 4. The CDR3 extends over 15 amino acids. The CDR3 DNA is TGTGCCAGCAGTTACCGGACAGGGAGGTCCTACGAGCAGTACTTC. Translating gives CASSYRTGRSYEQYF.

V usage is TRBV7-2 and J usage is TRBJ1-2; a weak D match, TRBD1 (6 bases). Germline CDR1 SGHTA, CDR2 FQGNSA. V lost 5 bases to trimming and J lost 7 bases, with 17 bases between them. This CDR3 contains 14 residues. The CDR3 sequence: CASSGPEGVSGYTF. CDR3 in DNA: TGTGCCAGCAGCGGCCCCGAGGGGGTGAGTGGCTACACCTTC.

This clone was seen more than once but under ten times. The J gene is TRBJ2-4, the V gene TRBV19; TRBD2 matches 7 bases. This CDR3 has 15 residues. J lost 5 bases, V lost 6 bases, and 10 bases had no gene match. Germline CDR1 reads LNHDA; CDR2 reads SQIVND (reference sequence). CDR3 loop: CASSQRGAGENIQYF. The CDR3, as DNA: TGTGCCAGTAGCCAACGAGGGGCGGGGGAAAACATTCAGTACTTC. The complete variable domain, with remaining parts taken from reference TRBV19 and TRBJ2-4, reads DGGITQSPKYLFRKEGQNVTLSCEQNLNHDAMYWYRQDPGQGLRLIYYSQIVNDFQKGDIAEGYSVSREKKESFPLTVTSAQKNPTAFYLCASSQRGAGENIQYFGAGTRLSVL.

The rearrangement joins TRBV7-8 to TRBJ2-3; the D is unclear. Germline V gives CDR1 SGHVS, CDR2 FQNEAQ. Deletions cut 1 base from V and 5 bases from J, with 7 bases between. The CDR3 is 13 amino acids. The CDR3 region is CASSLVAKDTQYF. The CDR3 DNA reads TGTGCCAGCAGCTTAGTCGCTAAAGATACGCAGTATTTT.

This clone was recorded only once. V is TRBV7-2 and J is TRBJ1-1; D remains ambiguous. The CDR3 loop spans 12 amino acids. Germline CDR1 SGHTA, CDR2 FQGNSA. Trimming left V 3 bases short and J 6 bases short, with 8 bases between. The CDR3 nucleotides are TGTGCCAGCAGCTTCCGGGTCGCTGAAGCTTTCTTT. Its translation is CASSFRVAEAFF.

The chain couples TRBV30 to TRBJ1-2; weak D call: TRBD1 (5 bases). The germline V and J ends were trimmed by 3 bases and 1 base, with 18 bases remaining between them. Germline V gene sequence: CDR1 GTSNPN, CDR2 SVGIG (reference sequence). The CDR3 runs 16 residues. CDR3 in amino acids: CAWRMITRTHNYGYTF. The CDR3 DNA follows: TGTGCCTGGAGGATGATTACACGGACACATAACTATGGCTACACCTTC.

Regarding this clone: This sample also contains other DNA sequences that code for the same CDR3. The rearrangement uses TRBV5-6 and TRBJ2-7; 7 bases agree with TRBD2. The CDR3 covers 16 residues. Germline assignment: CDR1 SGHDT and CDR2 YYEEEE. J was trimmed by 7 bases and V by 4 bases; bases with no gene match: 17. Here the CDR3 reads CASSHYQGLFHYEQYF. CDR3 sequence (DNA): TGTGCCAGCAGCCACTATCAGGGACTATTTCACTATGAGCAGTACTTC. The full variable domain, completed using reference TRBV5-6 and TRBJ2-7, is DAGVTQSPTHLIKTRGQQVTLRCSPKSGHDTVSWYQQALGQGPQFIFQYYEEEERQRGNFPDRFSGHQFPNYSSELNVNALLLGDSALYLCASSHYQGLFHYEQYFGPGTRLTVT.

The chain is built from TRBV29-1 and TRBJ1-2; unclear D gene. Germline CDR1 SQVTM, CDR2 ANQGSEA. Trimming removed 8 bases from V and 2 bases from J, with 21 bases in between. This CDR3 contains 15 residues. The CDR3 region is CSTPIPGSENYGYTF. Written as DNA, the CDR3 is TGCAGCACACCCATTCCGGGATCGGAGAACTATGGCTACACCTTC.

The chain recombines TRBV7-9 with TRBJ2-1; weak D call: TRBD1 (9 bases). Germline CDR1 SEHNR, CDR2 FQNEAQ (reference sequence). V was cut by 5 bases and J by 7 bases, with 18 bases left in between. CDR3 size: 15 residues. CDR3 DNA sequence: TGTGCCAGCAGCCCGGGGGGGGACAGGGATAATGAGCAGTTCTTC. Its translation is CASSPGGDRDNEQFF.

The chain links TRBV13 to TRBJ2-3; D might be TRBD2 (6 bases). V was shortened by 5 bases and J by 0 bases, with 24 bases between the two germline ends. CDR3 length: 19 amino acids. The germline CDR1 and CDR2 sequences are PRHDT and FYEKMQ (reference sequence). This chain's CDR3 is CASSRRRGSGVTSTDTQYF. In DNA, the CDR3 is TGTGCCAGCAGCCGACGCCGGGGTAGCGGAGTAACTAGCACAGATACGCAGTATTTT.

This chain uses TRBV6-6 with TRBJ1-2; D is unresolved. The CDR3 runs to 13 residues. Trimming stripped 0 bases from V and 7 bases from J, with 9 bases between. CDR1 and CDR2 from the germline V gene are MNHNY and SVGAGI (reference sequence). CDR3 DNA: TGTGCCAGCAGTTACTCTCCAATTCCTGGCTACACCTTC. This codes for CASSYSPIPGYTF.

The rearrangement uses TRBV2 and TRBJ1-5; 7 bases line up with TRBD1. The length of the CDR3 is 19 residues. J was trimmed by 5 bases and V by 0 bases; bases with no gene match: 16. The germline V gene encodes CDR1 SNHLY and CDR2 FYNNEI. The CDR3 nucleotides are TGTGCCAGCAGTGAAGCCCCGGGACAGATGGAACTATACGATCAGCCCCAGCATTTT. Translation gives CASSEAPGQMELYDQPQHF.

The V gene is TRBV15, the J gene TRBJ1-4; 7 bases are shared with TRBD1. This CDR3 spans 16 amino acids. V was pared by 7 bases and J by 4 bases, with 12 bases of the junction left unmatched. In germline, CDR1 is LNHNV, CDR2 YYDKDF (reference sequence). This CDR3 is CATKVQGKSFNEKLFF. The CDR3 coding sequence is TGTGCCACCAAGGTACAGGGGAAGTCCTTTAATGAAAAACTGTTTTTT. The complete variable domain, with remaining parts taken from reference TRBV15 and TRBJ1-4, reads DAMVIQNPRYQVTQFGKPVTLSCSQTLNHNVMYWYQQKSSQAPKLLFHYYDKDFNNEADTPDNFQSRRPNTSFCFLDIRSPGLGDTAMYLCATKVQGKSFNEKLFFGSGTQLSVL.

The chain joins TRBV27 to TRBJ2-7; 9 bases fit TRBD1. CDR1 and CDR2 from the germline V gene are MNHEY and SMNVEV (reference sequence). The length of the CDR3 is 16 residues. The ends lost 4 bases at V and 2 bases at J; junction bases unmatched: 9. The CDR3 DNA sequence: TGTGCCAGCAGTTCGATGACAGGGGGTCGTACCTACGAGCAGTACTTC. Protein product: CASSSMTGGRTYEQYF.

This chain links TRBV27 with TRBJ1-2; 11 nucleotides align to TRBD1. Trimming cost V 8 bases and J 3 bases; bases outside gene matches: 8. The CDR3 totals 15 residues. CDR1 and CDR2 from the germline V gene are MNHEY and SMNVEV (reference sequence). The CDR3 sequence: CASRIRTGGYYGYTF. CDR3 bases: TGTGCCAGCCGTATTAGGACAGGGGGCTACTATGGCTACACCTTC.

The V and J genes are TRBV11-2 and TRBJ2-3; D possibly corresponds to TRBD2 (5 bases). The CDR3 is made up of 12 amino acids. Germline assignment: CDR1 SGHAT and CDR2 FQNNGV. V lost 8 bases and J lost 2, with 8 bases in between. The CDR3 here is CASVRDTDTQYF. CDR3 bases: TGTGCCAGCGTACGGGACACAGATACGCAGTATTTT.

The rearrangement uses TRBV5-1 and TRBJ2-1; 9 bases fit TRBD2. Germline V gene lookup returns CDR1 SGHRS and CDR2 YFSETQ. V was pared by 2 bases and J by 10 bases, with 13 bases of the junction left unmatched. This CDR3 is 16 amino acids long. The chain's CDR3 is CASSFSLGASGKEQFF. The CDR3 coding sequence is TGCGCCAGCAGCTTTTCCCTGGGGGCTAGCGGGAAGGAGCAGTTCTTC.

This chain joins TRBV29-1 and TRBJ1-2, with D tentatively TRBD1 (5 bases). The CDR3 runs to 14 residues. V lost 8 bases and J 5 bases, leaving 21 bases between the germline ends. The germline gives CDR1 SQVTM, CDR2 ANQGSEA. CDR3 nucleotides: TGCAGCCTGGACAAGGCCTCCACCTTATATGGCTACACCTTC. Its translation: CSLDKASTLYGYTF.

This rearrangement joins TRBV5-4 to TRBJ1-2; D may be TRBD1 (6 bases). The CDR3 is 13 amino acids. The V end was cut by 2 bases, the J end by 2 bases, with 7 bases between. CDR1 is SGHNT and CDR2 is YYREEE in the germline V gene (reference sequence). DNA of the CDR3: TGTGCCAGCAGCTTAAGGGGGAACTATGGCTACACCTTC. The encoded protein is CASSLRGNYGYTF.

The sample holds a few counts of this clone. J is TRBJ2-5 and V is TRBV6-5, with D perhaps TRBD2 (6 bases). Deletions cut 0 bases from V and 5 bases from J, with 16 bases between. The germline V gene has CDR1 MNHEY and CDR2 SVGAGI. CDR3 size: 16 residues. This CDR3 reads CASSYSSGEAIETQYF. The CDR3 DNA reads as TGTGCCAGCAGTTACTCGTCGGGGGAAGCCATTGAGACCCAGTACTTC.

This clone appeared a few times. The chain combines TRBV7-2 with TRBJ2-5; D perhaps matches TRBD2 (5 bases). Germline CDR1 and CDR2: SGHTA and FQGNSA. The germline V and J ends were trimmed by 5 bases and 2 bases, with 12 bases remaining between them. This CDR3 contains 14 residues. Here the CDR3 DNA reads TGTGCCAGCAGCCCGTCGGACTTTCAAGAGACCCAGTACTTC. Its protein product is CASSPSDFQETQYF.